This T cell receptor (beta chain) was sequenced in a study of blood T cell repertoires in COVID-19. About the research overall: Some COVID-19 samples were acute and others convalescent; all came from the United States, Italy and Spain. From T cells, B-cell-depleted T cells, or PBMCs came the material, which was cDNA or gDNA.

Study processing details: Amplified reference gene primers provided the basis for estimating nucleated cell counts. TCRdb's copy holds only in-frame clones and misses some; the assay was immunoSEQ multiplex PCR. D and trimming were read from the DNA, whereas the V and J calls and clone size are those reported in that table. The table includes 250,000 to 350,000 clones, 85% to 90% detected once. Germline loops: CDR1 MDHEN, CDR2 SYDVKM. J gave up 9 bases and V 1 base, and 9 bases lay outside the gene matches. The CDR3 sequence is 16 residues long. The material sequenced was peripheral blood. The V and J genes are TRBV28 and TRBJ2-1; 10 bases align to TRBD1. The clonotype comes from a man between 25 and 39 years old with acute or convalescent COVID-19. For the CDR3, the DNA is TGTGCCAGCAGTTTATACGGGACAGGGGTTCGCGTTGAGCAGTTCTTC. Amino acid sequence: CASSLYGTGVRVEQFF.